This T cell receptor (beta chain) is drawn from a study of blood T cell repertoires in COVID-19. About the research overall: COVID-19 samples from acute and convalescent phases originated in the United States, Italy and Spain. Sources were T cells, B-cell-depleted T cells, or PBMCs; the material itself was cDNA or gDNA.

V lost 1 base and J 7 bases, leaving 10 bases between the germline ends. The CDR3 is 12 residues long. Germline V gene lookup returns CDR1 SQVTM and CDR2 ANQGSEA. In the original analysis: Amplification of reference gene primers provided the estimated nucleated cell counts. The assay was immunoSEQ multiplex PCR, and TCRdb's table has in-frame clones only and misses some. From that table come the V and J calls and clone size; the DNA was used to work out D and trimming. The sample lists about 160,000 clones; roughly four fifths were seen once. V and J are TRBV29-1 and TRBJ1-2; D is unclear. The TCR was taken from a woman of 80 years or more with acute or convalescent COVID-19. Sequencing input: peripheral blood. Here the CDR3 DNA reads TGCAGCGTTGAAGCCCTGGAGGGTGGCTACACCTTC. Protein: CSVEALEGGYTF.